The present T cell receptor beta chain was sequenced within a study of blood T cell repertoires in COVID-19. On the study more broadly: Specimens from acute and convalescent COVID-19 originated in the United States, Italy and Spain. In each case, the material was cDNA or gDNA derived from T cells, B-cell-depleted T cells, or PBMCs.

The CDR3 sequence is 13 residues long. V lost 2 bases and J 3 bases, leaving 8 bases between the germline ends. Germline V gives CDR1 SGHRS, CDR2 YFSETQ. In the authors' methods: Amplification from reference gene primers served as the basis for estimated nucleated cell counts. Measured with immunoSEQ multiplex PCR; TCRdb has only the in-frame clones, and not every one. From that table come the V and J calls and clone size; the DNA was used to work out D and trimming. The sample consists of 160,000 or so clones, roughly 85% of them appearing once. This clone has a handful of counts. The receptor was isolated from a man aged 40-49 years with acute or convalescent COVID-19. V usage is TRBV5-1 and J usage is TRBJ1-1; a weak D match, TRBD1 (6 bases). The sample consisted of peripheral blood. The CDR3 bases are TGCGCCAGCAGCTTACAGGGAGACACTGAAGCTTTCTTT. Residues: CASSLQGDTEAFF.